These 11 T cell receptor beta chains originate from one sample sequenced in a study of blood T cell repertoires in COVID-19. Clones were read by immunoSEQ multiplex PCR, and TCRdb kept only the in-frame ones, dropping some. The table lists some 160,000 clones, almost 80% of them singletons. Specimen: peripheral blood. The receptor set was obtained from a man in his fifties or sixties with active or convalescent COVID-19.

The V call is TRBV6-5, the J call TRBJ1-1, with 7 bases matching TRBD1. The J segment lost 1 base and the V segment lost 6 bases, leaving 2 bases of the junction unmatched. This CDR3 contains 13 residues. CDR1 is MNHEY and CDR2 is SVGAGI in the germline V gene. The CDR3 bases are TGTGCCAGCAGGCCAGGGGGGAACACTGAAGCTTTCTTT. This sequence encodes CASRPGGNTEAFF.

This chain links TRBV29-1 with TRBJ1-1, with 7 bases fitting TRBD1. CDR3 length: 14 amino acids. Losses at the gene ends were 2 bases for V and 5 bases for J; bases not matched to a gene: 8. In germline, CDR1 is SQVTM, CDR2 ANQGSEA. The CDR3 DNA reads TGCAGCGTTGAACAAAGACAGGGAGAGACTGAAGCTTTCTTT. Residues: CSVEQRQGETEAFF.

The chain links TRBV27 to TRBJ1-6; D is ambiguous. This CDR3 region has 14 residues. Between the trimmed V and J ends, which lost 5 bases and 11 bases, there was a span of 16 bases. Germline CDR1 MNHEY, CDR2 SMNVEV (reference sequence). The CDR3: CASSRGPNPPPLHF. The CDR3 region has the DNA TGTGCCAGCAGTCGGGGTCCCAATCCACCACCCCTCCACTTT.

V gene TRBV4-1 combines with J gene TRBJ1-5, with unresolved D. V lost 1 base, J lost 6 bases, and 10 bases lay in between. The CDR3 sequence is 14 residues long. The V gene's germline CDR1 is MGHRA and CDR2 YSYEKL. DNA for the CDR3: TGCGCCAGCAGCCAAGCCTATAAATCTCAGCCCCAGCATTTT. Translated, it gives CASSQAYKSQPQHF.

The chain joins TRBV7-3 to TRBJ2-4; TRBD2 aligns across 9 bases. The CDR3 extends over 19 amino acids. CDR1 SGHTA and CDR2 FQGTGA come from the germline V gene. V shed 4 bases and J 4 bases; nucleotides not matched to a gene: 17. The CDR3 sequence is CASSSLGRASGILKNIQYF. The CDR3 DNA sequence: TGTGCCAGCAGCTCTCTGGGGCGGGCTAGCGGGATTCTAAAAAACATTCAGTACTTC.

V usage is TRBV5-1 and J usage is TRBJ1-2; 7 positions match TRBD1. The CDR3 is made up of 13 amino acids. The germline V gene encodes CDR1 SGHRS and CDR2 YFSETQ. J lost 6 bases, V lost 3 bases, and 5 bases had no gene match. CDR3 residues: CASSWGDRDGYTF. The CDR3 DNA follows: TGCGCCAGCAGCTGGGGTGACAGGGATGGCTACACCTTC. The full variable domain, with the rest looked up from reference TRBV5-1 and TRBJ1-2, is KAGVTQTPRYLIKTRGQQVTLSCSPISGHRSVSWYQQTPGQGLQFLFEYFSETQRNKGNFPGRFSGRQFSNSRSEMNVSTLELGDSALYLCASSWGDRDGYTFGSGTRLTVV.

This chain uses TRBV6-6 with TRBJ1-1; the D gene is possibly TRBD1 (6 bases). The CDR3 length is 14 residues. Trimming removed 2 bases at V and 7 bases at J, with 14 bases between. Germline V gene data show CDR1 as MNHNY and CDR2 as SVGAGI (reference sequence). The CDR3 here is CASSYPTGTSEAFF. Here the CDR3 DNA reads TGTGCCAGCAGTTACCCCACCGGGACAAGTGAAGCTTTCTTT.

The chain employs TRBV4-1 and TRBJ1-5; no firm D call. The length of the CDR3 is 14 residues. The V gene lost 5 bases and the J gene lost 6 bases, with 14 bases spanning the gap. The germline CDR1 and CDR2 sequences are MGHRA and YSYEKL. In DNA form, the CDR3 reads TGCGCCAGCAGCTTTCCGAGTACTGGTCAGCCCCAGCATTTT. Translation gives CASSFPSTGQPQHF.

The chain couples TRBV27 to TRBJ2-3; 7 positions match TRBD1. V trimming: 3 bases; J trimming: 2 bases; junction bases outside the gene matches: 2. Germline V gene sequence: CDR1 MNHEY, CDR2 SMNVEV (reference sequence). The CDR3 sequence is 14 residues long. CDR3 loop: CASSLGQITDTQYF. CDR3 nucleotide sequence: TGTGCCAGCAGTTTGGGACAGATCACAGATACGCAGTATTTT.

This clone was detected only a few times. This chain joins TRBV18 and TRBJ2-4, with TRBD2 matching over 13 bases. Per the germline V gene, CDR1 is KGHSH and CDR2 is LQKENI. V gave up 6 bases and J gave up 1 base; unmatched junction bases: 3. The CDR3 totals 16 residues. The CDR3 loop reads CASSLGLAGAKNIQYF. Here the CDR3 DNA reads TGTGCCAGCTCCTTGGGACTAGCGGGGGCCAAAAACATTCAGTACTTC.

The genes are TRBV9 and TRBJ2-5; 10 bases fit TRBD2. Losses at the gene ends were 4 bases for V and 7 bases for J; bases not matched to a gene: 7. The CDR3 loop spans 14 amino acids. Germline V lookup: CDR1 SGDLS, CDR2 YYNGEE. In DNA form, the CDR3 reads TGTGCCAGCAGCTTACTAGCGGGAATGGGGACCCAGTACTTC. Translated: CASSLLAGMGTQYF.